The 24 T cell receptor beta chains below all came from one sample that was sequenced in a study of cytomegalovirus exposure and HLA in healthy donors listed by TCRdb under 2017. The library was prepared using the immunoSEQ multiplex PCR assay. The multiplex PCR relied on a mix of 60 forward primers for TCR Vbeta segments and 13 reverse primers for TCR Jbeta segments. Here the immuneACCESS table is served through TCRdb, limited to in-frame sequences with V and J called. Missing clones are a known gap in these copies; in checked studies unresolved V genes cover under half, and the rest lacks a known reason. This sample gives about 150,000 clones in total; over 75% of them show up just once. Of the sample, about 0.66% falls within the top ten clones. The sequenced sample was PBMCs. All receptors derive from a male donor in good health and CMV-seronegative.

This sequence joins TRBV11-2 and TRBJ2-3; D gene ambiguous. This CDR3 has 15 residues. V gave up 2 bases and J gave up 0 bases, with 9 bases separating them. Per the germline V gene, CDR1 is SGHAT and CDR2 is FQNNGV. In DNA form, the CDR3 reads TGTGCCAGCAGCTTACTTCGTCTCAGCACAGATACGCAGTATTTT. It encodes CASSLLRLSTDTQYF.

The chain is built from TRBV27 and TRBJ2-1; 8 nucleotides align to TRBD1. Unmatched junction bases numbered 6, after V lost 3 bases and J lost 2 bases. This CDR3 is built from 16 residues. Germline V gene lookup returns CDR1 MNHEY and CDR2 SMNVEV (reference sequence). The CDR3 protein is CASSFETGAPYNEQFF. The CDR3 region has the DNA TGTGCCAGCAGTTTTGAGACAGGGGCCCCCTACAATGAGCAGTTCTTC.

The rearrangement uses TRBV19 and TRBJ1-5; TRBD1 aligns across 7 bases. Germline CDR1 is LNHDA and CDR2 is SQIVND (reference sequence). The CDR3 covers 20 residues. J gave up 1 base and V 3 bases, and 18 bases lay outside the gene matches. CDR3 bases: TGTGCCAGTAGTATTTCCCTCGGGACAGCGGGAGTGGGCAGCAATCAGCCCCAGCATTTT. Translating it yields CASSISLGTAGVGSNQPQHF.

There are a few counts of this clone. This chain links TRBV11-2 with TRBJ1-2; TRBD1 is a possible D gene (6 bases). Germline lookup yields CDR1 SGHAT and CDR2 FQNNGV. The CDR3 has 14 residues. Trimming removed 5 bases from V and 4 bases from J, with 14 bases in between. CDR3 coding DNA: TGTGCCAGCAGCGCGGACAGACGGGTCTATGGCTACACCTTC. Protein: CASSADRRVYGYTF. Together with reference TRBV11-2 and TRBJ1-2, the CDR3 gives the full variable domain: EAGVAQSPRYKIIEKRQSVAFWCNPISGHATLYWYQQILGQGPKLLIQFQNNGVVDDSQLPKDRFSAERLKGVDSTLKIQPAKLEDSAVYLCASSADRRVYGYTFGSGTRLTVV.

The V call is TRBV28, the J call TRBJ2-7; the D gene is possibly TRBD2 (7 bases). Between the trimmed V and J ends, which lost 2 bases and 3 bases, there was a span of 11 bases. This CDR3 comprises 14 residues. Germline values: CDR1 MDHEN, CDR2 SYDVKM. The CDR3 reads CASSLGGGRYEQYF. The CDR3 DNA reads as TGTGCCAGCAGTTTAGGGGGGGGCCGCTACGAGCAGTACTTC.

The chain is built from TRBV4-3 and TRBJ1-4; D unresolved. V was trimmed by 0 bases and J by 0 bases, leaving 20 bases between them. CDR1 is LGHNA, CDR2 YSLEER, per germline. The CDR3 extends over 20 amino acids. CDR3 bases: TGCGCCAGCAGCCAAGATTTTCTCGGGCTAACTAGTGCAACTAATGAAAAACTGTTTTTT. It is translated as CASSQDFLGLTSATNEKLFF.

The chain joins TRBV30 to TRBJ2-7, with D maybe TRBD1 (5 bases). Trimming took 5 bases from V and 0 from J, leaving 14 bases between them. The V gene's germline CDR1 is GTSNPN and CDR2 SVGIG (reference sequence). The CDR3 is 14 residues long. The CDR3 loop reads CAWAPQAYSYEQYF. The CDR3 DNA is TGTGCCTGGGCCCCACAGGCCTACTCCTACGAGCAGTACTTC.

This clone was detected once. The chain uses TRBV7-9 and TRBJ1-3, with D hard to call. V was shortened by 1 base and J by 0 bases, with 10 bases between the two germline ends. CDR1 SEHNR and CDR2 FQNEAQ come from the germline V gene (reference sequence). The CDR3 consists of 16 residues. The CDR3 is CASSLGWRVSGNTIYF. The CDR3 coding sequence is TGTGCCAGCAGCTTAGGGTGGCGGGTCTCTGGAAACACCATATATTTT.

The chain couples TRBV12-5 to TRBJ2-1, with 8 bases aligning to TRBD2. Germline V lookup: CDR1 LGHNT, CDR2 FRNRAP. The length of the CDR3 is 12 residues. J lost 6 bases, V lost 11 bases, and 6 bases had no gene match. The CDR3 spells CAYTGTSNEQFF. The DNA for the CDR3 is TGTGCTTATACCGGGACTAGCAATGAGCAGTTCTTC.

CDR3 protein: CASSIISGLGQGNQPQHF. CDR3 sequence (DNA): TGTGCCAGTAGTATAATCTCGGGTCTAGGCCAGGGGAATCAGCCCCAGCATTTT. The gene calls are TRBV19 and TRBJ1-5; D perhaps matches TRBD1 (6 bases). V dropped 2 bases and J dropped 4 bases, with 21 bases sitting between them. The CDR3 extends over 18 amino acids. The germline CDR1 and CDR2 sequences are LNHDA and SQIVND (reference sequence).

This sequence joins TRBV7-9 and TRBJ2-5; TRBD2 agrees at 11 bases. V shed 4 bases and J 5 bases; nucleotides not matched to a gene: 6. The CDR3 loop spans 15 amino acids. Germline V lookup: CDR1 SEHNR, CDR2 FQNEAQ (reference sequence). CDR3 region: CASSSRLAGSETQYF. The CDR3 DNA reads as TGTGCCAGCAGCTCACGACTAGCGGGATCTGAGACCCAGTACTTC.

The chain uses TRBV4-3 and TRBJ2-1; D is unclear. The CDR3 runs to 14 residues. Between the trimmed V and J ends, which lost 0 bases and 3 bases, there was a span of 6 bases. Germline V gene sequence: CDR1 LGHNA, CDR2 YSLEER. The CDR3 spells CASSQDFRYNEQFF. DNA of the CDR3: TGCGCCAGCAGCCAAGATTTCCGCTACAATGAGCAGTTCTTC.

The rearrangement uses TRBV4-3 and TRBJ2-3; possibly TRBD2 for D (6 bases). CDR1 LGHNA and CDR2 YSLEER come from the germline V gene. The CDR3 loop spans 17 amino acids. The V gene lost 0 bases and the J gene lost 1 base, with 14 bases spanning the gap. CDR3 DNA sequence: TGCGCCAGCAGCCAAGAAGGAAGTAGCGGAGGCACAGATACGCAGTATTTT. It specifies CASSQEGSSGGTDTQYF.

The V call is TRBV14, the J call TRBJ2-7; D gene ambiguous. There are 15 residues in the CDR3. V lost 0 bases and J lost 7, with 16 bases in between. Germline V gives CDR1 SGHDN, CDR2 FVKESK. The CDR3 loop reads CASSQELGPAGEQYF. As DNA, the CDR3 is TGTGCCAGCAGCCAAGAGCTTGGGCCCGCAGGAGAGCAGTACTTC.

This clone was observed once. The chain recombines TRBV7-9 with TRBJ1-5, with TRBD1 identical over 7 bases. The CDR3 sequence is 13 residues long. V dropped 5 bases and J dropped 9; count of bases not matched to a gene: 7. Germline V gives CDR1 SEHNR, CDR2 FQNEAQ (reference sequence). CDR3 DNA sequence: TGTGCCAGCAGCACCGGACAGGCTCGGCCCCAGCATTTT. This translates into CASSTGQARPQHF. The variable domain in full, with the rest retrieved from reference TRBV7-9 and TRBJ1-5, is DTGVSQNPRHKITKRGQNVTFRCDPISEHNRLYWYRQTLGQGPEFLTYFQNEAQLEKSRLLSDRFSAERPKGSFSTLEIQRTEQGDSAMYLCASSTGQARPQHFGDGTRLSIL.

The count of this clone is one. This chain uses TRBV4-3 with TRBJ1-1; 7 bases match TRBD1. Trimming removed 2 bases from V and 5 bases from J; junction bases left unmatched: 2. CDR1 LGHNA and CDR2 YSLEER come from the germline V gene. The CDR3 runs to 13 residues. The CDR3 reads CASSQTGVTEAFF. The CDR3 bases are TGCGCCAGCAGCCAAACAGGGGTAACTGAAGCTTTCTTT.

The chain couples TRBV9 to TRBJ1-6; D call uncertain. Germline CDR1 and CDR2: SGDLS and YYNGEE. The ends were cut back, 3 bases at V and 4 bases at J, with 14 bases in the middle. CDR3 size: 16 residues. CDR3 bases: TGTGCCAGCAGCGCCACCGCCACCACATATAATTCACCCCTCCACTTT. Its protein product is CASSATATTYNSPLHF.

CDR3 nucleotide sequence: TGTGCCAGCCACGGCGCACAGAGCTCCTACAATGAGCAGTTCTTC. This gives the protein CASHGAQSSYNEQFF. The J gene is TRBJ2-1, the V gene TRBV18; D unclear. The CDR3 runs to 15 residues. Between the trimmed V and J ends, which lost 8 bases and 0 bases, there was a span of 14 bases. Germline V lookup: CDR1 KGHSH, CDR2 LQKENI.

V and J are TRBV5-6 and TRBJ1-1; the D is unclear. CDR1 and CDR2 from the germline V gene are SGHDT and YYEEEE. V was clipped by 0 bases and J by 5 bases, with 14 bases between them. This CDR3 has 15 residues. For the CDR3, the DNA is TGTGCCAGCAGCTTGGCCGCGGGTATTAGTACTGAAGCTTTCTTT. Its translation: CASSLAAGISTEAFF.

The genes are TRBV27 and TRBJ2-7, with 9 positions matching TRBD2. CDR1 MNHEY and CDR2 SMNVEV come from the germline V gene (reference sequence). The CDR3 loop spans 15 amino acids. The J segment lost 2 bases and the V segment lost 7 bases, leaving 9 bases of the junction unmatched. In DNA form, the CDR3 reads TGTGCCAGCAAAACAGCGGGAGGCTATCCCTACGAGCAGTACTTC. Its protein product is CASKTAGGYPYEQYF.

The rearrangement links TRBV18 to TRBJ1-1; a weak D match, TRBD1 (6 bases). With 3 bases removed from V and 4 bases from J, the gap between germline ends came to 9 bases. CDR3 size: 13 residues. Germline V CDR1 and CDR2: KGHSH, LQKENI. CDR3 nucleotides: TGTGCCAGCTCACCGAACAGGGCCACTGAAGCTTTCTTT. It is translated as CASSPNRATEAFF.

This clone was picked up one time. CDR3: CASSLEQGRNQPQHF. The DNA for the CDR3 is TGCGCCAGCAGCTTGGAACAGGGCCGCAATCAGCCCCAGCATTTT. The chain uses TRBV5-1 and TRBJ1-5, with a tentative D call TRBD1 (6 bases). CDR3 size: 15 residues. Germline V lookup: CDR1 SGHRS, CDR2 YFSETQ. Trimming took 0 bases from V and 2 from J, leaving 9 bases between them.

Note on this clone: The junction departs from germline at one end; a sequencing error may be responsible. Other nucleotide sequences from this sample produce the same CDR3. The chain recombines TRBV7-6 with TRBJ1-3, with 9 bases fitting TRBD1. This CDR3 comprises 19 residues. Per the germline V gene, CDR1 is SGHVS and CDR2 is FNYEAQ. The CDR3 is CASSQTSQTRPGQGNTIYF. CDR3 in DNA: TGTGCCAGCAGCCAGACCAGCCAAACCCGACCGGGACAGGGAAACACCATATATTTC.

The chain is built from TRBV9 and TRBJ2-3; 7 nucleotides align to TRBD2. CDR3 size: 15 residues. Germline-derived CDR1 and CDR2 are SGDLS and YYNGEE. V lost 2 bases, J lost 2 bases, and 5 bases stayed unmatched. The DNA for the CDR3 is TGTGCCAGCAGCGTTGCGGCGGGGGACACAGATACGCAGTATTTT. It yields the protein CASSVAAGDTDTQYF.